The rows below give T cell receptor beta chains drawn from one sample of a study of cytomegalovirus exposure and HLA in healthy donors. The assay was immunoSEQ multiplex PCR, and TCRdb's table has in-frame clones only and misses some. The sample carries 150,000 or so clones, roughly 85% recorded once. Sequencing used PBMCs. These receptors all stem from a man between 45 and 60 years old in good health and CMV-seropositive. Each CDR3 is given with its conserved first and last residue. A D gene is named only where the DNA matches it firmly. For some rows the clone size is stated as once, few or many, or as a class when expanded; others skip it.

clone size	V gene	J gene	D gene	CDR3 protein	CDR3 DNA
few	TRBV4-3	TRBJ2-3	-	CASSQAFAGGDTQYF	TGCGCCAGCAGCCAGGCATTCGCGGGTGGAGATACGCAGTATTTT
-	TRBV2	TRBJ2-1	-	CASSASRVNEQFF	TGTGCCAGCAGTGCCTCCAGGGTGAATGAGCAGTTCTTC
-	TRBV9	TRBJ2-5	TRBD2	CASSVDPSGERAQYF	TGTGCCAGCAGCGTAGACCCTAGCGGGGAGCGGGCCCAGTACTTC
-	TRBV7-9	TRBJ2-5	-	CASSLRGGGETQYF	TGTGCCAGCAGCTTAAGGGGGGGCGGCGAGACCCAGTACTTC
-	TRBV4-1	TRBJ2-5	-	CASSQGEGASVETQYF	TGCGCCAGCAGCCAAGGGGAAGGGGCTAGCGTTGAGACCCAGTACTTC
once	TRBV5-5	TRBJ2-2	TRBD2	CASSPLLAFTGELFF	TGTGCCAGCAGCCCCCTACTAGCGTTCACCGGGGAGCTGTTTTTT
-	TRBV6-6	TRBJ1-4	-	CATRVGEKLFF	TGTGCCACCAGGGTCGGTGAAAAACTGTTTTTT
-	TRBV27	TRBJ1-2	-	CASSYSRRSNCGYTF	TGTGCCAGCAGTTACAGTAGGCGCAGTAACTGTGGCTACACCTTC
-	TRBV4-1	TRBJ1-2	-	CASSQDAQTNYGYTF	TGCGCCAGCAGCCAAGATGCCCAGACTAACTATGGCTACACCTTC
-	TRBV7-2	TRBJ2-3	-	CASSSDRTATDTQYF	TGTGCCAGCAGCTCTGACAGGACAGCTACAGATACGCAGTATTTT
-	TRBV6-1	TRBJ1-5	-	CASSEAGGGGGNQPQHF	TGTGCCAGCAGTGAAGCTGGGGGAGGTGGGGGCAATCAGCCCCAGCATTTT
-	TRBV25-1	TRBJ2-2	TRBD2	CASSERPGAGVNTGELFF	TGTGCCAGCAGTGAACGCCCCGGAGCGGGGGTTAACACCGGGGAGCTGTTTTTT
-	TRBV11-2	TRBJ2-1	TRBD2	CASSYGTSGKQFF	TGTGCCAGCAGCTACGGGACTAGCGGTAAGCAGTTCTTC
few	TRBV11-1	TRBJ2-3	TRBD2	CASSPTGGGADTQYF	TGTGCCAGCAGCCCGACTGGCGGGGGTGCAGATACGCAGTATTTT
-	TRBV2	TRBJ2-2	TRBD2	CASNPTSGGAGELFF	TGTGCCAGCAACCCCACTAGCGGGGGTGCCGGGGAGCTGTTTTTT
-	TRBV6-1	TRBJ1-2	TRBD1	CASKRQGIVGYTF	TGTGCCAGCAAGAGACAGGGGATAGTCGGCTACACCTTC
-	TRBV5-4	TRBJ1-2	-	CASSPTTESYGYTF	TGTGCCAGCAGCCCGACGACAGAGTCCTATGGCTACACCTTC
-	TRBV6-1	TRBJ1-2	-	CASSEGAYGYTF	TGTGCCAGCAGTGAGGGGGCCTATGGCTACACCTTC
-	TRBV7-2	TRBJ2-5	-	CASSSFEGTQYF	TGTGCCAGCAGCTCCTTCGAGGGGACCCAGTACTTC
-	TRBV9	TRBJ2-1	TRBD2	CASSVGLAGGHEQFF	TGTGCCAGCAGCGTAGGGCTAGCGGGGGGGCATGAGCAGTTCTTC
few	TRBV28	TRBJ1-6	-	CASSLTAPRLSPLHF	TGTGCCAGCAGTTTAACGGCCCCGCGGCTTTCACCCCTCCACTTT
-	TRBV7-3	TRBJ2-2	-	CASSFGGLKTGELFF	TGTGCCAGCAGCTTCGGGGGGCTGAAGACCGGGGAGCTGTTTTTT
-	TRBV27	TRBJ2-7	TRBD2	CASRPAGVYEQYF	TGTGCCAGCAGACCGGCGGGGGTGTACGAGCAGTACTTC
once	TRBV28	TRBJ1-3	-	CASSLWGGQISGNTIYF	TGTGCCAGCAGTTTATGGGGGGGGCAGATCTCTGGAAACACCATATATTTT
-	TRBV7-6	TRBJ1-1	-	CASSHLGGAGTEAFF	TGTGCCAGCAGCCACCTTGGGGGGGCCGGGACTGAAGCTTTCTTT
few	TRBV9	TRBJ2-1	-	CASSLTGTLYNEQFF	TGTGCCAGCAGCTTGACAGGAACCCTCTACAATGAGCAGTTCTTC
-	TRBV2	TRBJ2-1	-	CASSEAGAVLNEQFF	TGTGCCAGCAGTGAGGCGGGGGCCGTCCTCAATGAGCAGTTCTTC
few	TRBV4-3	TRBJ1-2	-	CASSQGRGGGLGYGYTF	TGCGCCAGCAGCCAAGGTCGAGGCGGGGGCTTGGGCTATGGCTACACCTTC
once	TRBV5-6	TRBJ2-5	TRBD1	CASSQTGGRETQYF	TGTGCCAGCAGCCAGACAGGGGGGAGAGAGACCCAGTACTTC
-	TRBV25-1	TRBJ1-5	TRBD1	CASSGGDRVDGNQPQHF	TGTGCCAGCAGTGGGGGGGACAGGGTGGATGGCAATCAGCCCCAGCATTTT
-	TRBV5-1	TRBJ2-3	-	CASHTRLLSSTDTQYF	TGCGCCAGCCATACTAGACTCCTCTCGTCCACAGATACGCAGTATTTT
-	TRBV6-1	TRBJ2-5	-	CASIMTGTSQETQYF	TGTGCCAGCATAATGACCGGGACAAGTCAAGAGACCCAGTACTTC
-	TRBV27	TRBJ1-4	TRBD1	CASSPKTGAGGKLFF	TGTGCCAGCAGTCCGAAAACAGGGGCCGGTGGAAAACTGTTTTTT
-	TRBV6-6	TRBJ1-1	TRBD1	CASSALTGAEAFF	TGTGCCAGCAGTGCTCTGACAGGGGCTGAAGCTTTCTTT
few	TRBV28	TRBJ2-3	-	CASSFRAKYQYTDTQYF	TGTGCCAGCAGTTTCAGGGCCAAGTACCAATACACAGATACGCAGTATTTT
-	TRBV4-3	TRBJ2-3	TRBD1	CASSQGQGVDTQYF	TGCGCCAGCAGCCAGGGACAGGGAGTAGATACGCAGTATTTT
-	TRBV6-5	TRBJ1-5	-	CASRGGNSNQPQHF	TGTGCCAGCAGGGGGGGAAATAGCAATCAGCCCCAGCATTTT
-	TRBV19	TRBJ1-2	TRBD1	CASNDRGSYGYTF	TGTGCCAGTAACGACAGGGGGAGTTATGGCTACACCTTC
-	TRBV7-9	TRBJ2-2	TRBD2	CASSFASGSITGELFF	TGTGCCAGCAGCTTTGCTAGCGGGTCTATCACCGGGGAGCTGTTTTTT
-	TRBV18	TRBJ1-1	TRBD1	CASSTDRGNTEAFF	TGTGCCAGCTCTACGGACAGGGGGAACACTGAAGCTTTCTTT
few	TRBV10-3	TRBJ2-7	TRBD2	CATGGAATNEQYF	TGTGCCACCGGGGGGGCTGCAACGAACGAGCAGTACTTC
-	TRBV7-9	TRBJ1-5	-	CASSLLGGNQPQHF	TGTGCCAGCAGCTTATTAGGAGGCAATCAGCCCCAGCATTTT
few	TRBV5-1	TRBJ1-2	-	CASSHSSLYGYTF	TGCGCCAGCAGCCACAGTTCTCTCTATGGCTACACCTTC
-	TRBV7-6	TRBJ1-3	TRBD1	CASSPGTGRAGNTIYF	TGTGCCAGCAGCCCCGGGACAGGGAGGGCTGGAAACACCATATATTTT
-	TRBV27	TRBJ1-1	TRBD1	CASSLSRGLNTEAFF	TGTGCCAGCAGTTTATCTAGGGGGCTGAACACTGAAGCTTTCTTT
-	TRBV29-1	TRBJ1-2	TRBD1	CSVQGGQGYGYTF	TGCAGCGTTCAAGGCGGACAGGGTTATGGCTACACCTTC
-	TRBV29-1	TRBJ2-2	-	CSVGSTGELFF	TGCAGCGTTGGGAGCACCGGGGAGCTGTTTTTT
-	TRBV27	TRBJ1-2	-	CASSLRRLSRDYGYTF	TGTGCCAGCAGCCTCCGCCGACTCTCCCGTGACTATGGCTACACCTTC